The entry below describes one TCR beta chain. The target antigen is unknown. Clones were read by immunoSEQ multiplex PCR, and TCRdb kept only the in-frame ones, dropping some. There are under 1,100,000 clones in the sample; approximately 80% occur only once, and roughly 0.57% lies in the top ten. The entry originates in a study of shared clonotypes between healthy human individuals. Donors included only healthy HIV-negative adults lacking recent acute infections or vaccinations. Caucasian adults residing in Nashville, Tennessee made up all the donors. Germline assignment: CDR1 SQVTM and CDR2 ANQGSEA. The CDR3 covers 11 residues. The ends were cut back, 4 bases at V and 10 bases at J, with 11 bases in the middle. Notes on the study in general: Clonotypes not shared had lower generation probabilities than those common to all four donors. Sharing across four donors was seen in 4% to 6.5% of naive CD4 clonotypes.

This sequence joins TRBV29-1 and TRBJ2-1; D tentatively reads TRBD1 or TRBD2 (5 bases each). The source of this sequence is a man between 18 and 29 years old in good health. Some clones in this sample may be carry-over from other donors' samples. Sequenced input: memory CD4+ T cells from PBMCs. The sample's subset: CD45RA-negative fraction. In nucleotides, the CDR3 is TGCAGCGTTGGAGGGGCCCGCGAGCAGTTCTTC. Residues: CSVGGAREQFF.